The sequence of this T cell receptor (beta chain) was determined in a study of blood T cells in healthy people across ages. General study points: Among T cells, TCR beta diversity per million cells dropped roughly linearly as age rose. Reliance upon unsorted PBMCs precluded definitive naive versus antigen-experienced comparison.

V lost 1 base, J lost 4 bases, and 10 bases lay in between. The CDR3 has 14 residues. Germline CDR1 reads LGHNT; CDR2 reads FRNRAP. Donor samples were obtained from healthy Caucasian individuals from Russia, aged 6 to 90. Isolation of PBMCs gave at least 6 million cells per sample. Note on this clonotype: The antigen is unknown.

Then a second PCR, running about 6 to 12 cycles, was carried out with a sample-barcoded 5' primer and a J-beta primer mix. TCRdb reprocessed the 5' RACE reads with MiXCR, giving one entry per CDR3 protein. The sample includes almost 800,000 distinct CDR3 sequences, roughly 50% of them seen just once. Sequencing input: blood. This clonotype was obtained from a man younger than 40 in good health. The genes are TRBV12-5 and TRBJ1-2; D remains unclear. The CDR3 DNA follows: TGTGCTAGTGGTTTGGCGGGATTTGCCTATGGCTACACCTTC. Translated, it gives CASGLAGFAYGYTF.